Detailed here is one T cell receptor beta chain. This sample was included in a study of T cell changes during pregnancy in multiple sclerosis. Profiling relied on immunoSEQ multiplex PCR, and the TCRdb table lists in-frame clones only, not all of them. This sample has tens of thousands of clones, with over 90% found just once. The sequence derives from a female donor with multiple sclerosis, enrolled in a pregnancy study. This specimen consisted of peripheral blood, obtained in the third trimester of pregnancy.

The CDR3 DNA reads as TGTGCCAGCAGTGAGGAGGGAATAAGCAATCAGCCCCAGCATTTT. It yields the protein CASSEEGISNQPQHF. The chain combines TRBV2 with TRBJ1-5; D ambiguous. Germline CDR1 and CDR2: SNHLY and FYNNEI. There are 15 residues in the CDR3. Trimming left V 3 bases short and J 1 base short, with 10 bases between.